This T cell receptor (beta chain) was sequenced in a study of siplizumab effects on memory and regulatory T cells. Study-wide findings and caveats: The study found that siplizumab significantly reduced alloreactive sequences traceable to unstimulated CD4+ memory cells. Controls had approximately 27% Treg-derived mappable alloreactive CD4+ clones on average, versus less than 70% with siplizumab. Proliferating siplizumab-culture Treg suppressive function went unconfirmed.

The CDR3 contains 13 residues. V was cut by 5 bases and J by 0 bases, with 6 bases left in between. Germline loops: CDR1 MGHRA, CDR2 YSYEKL. This clone was recorded once. Its target is not known. The assay covered 75,000 to 100,000 TCR templates per sample. Sequencing used immunoSEQ multiplex PCR; TCRdb keeps in-frame clones, though not all of them. This table holds roughly 110,000 clones, 85% to 95% found once. The receptor comes from a human donor in good health. This chain links TRBV4-1 with TRBJ2-3, with D perhaps TRBD1 (5 bases). The sample consisted of non-Treg CD4+ T cells sorted from blood. CDR3 sequence: CASSGASTDTQYF. The DNA for the CDR3 is TGCGCCAGCAGCGGGGCTAGCACAGATACGCAGTATTTT.